Sequencing of this T cell receptor beta chain was carried out in a study of cytomegalovirus exposure and HLA in healthy donors. The CDR3 has 13 amino acids. Trimming removed 4 bases at V and 2 bases at J, with 9 bases between. Germline values: CDR1 SEHNR, CDR2 FQNEAQ (reference sequence). PCR primers comprised 60 Vbeta and 13 Jbeta primers. Assay: immunoSEQ multiplex PCR; the TCRdb copy retains only in-frame clones and omits some. Among 130,000 to 150,000 clones listed, 65% to 80% were seen once. What was sequenced was PBMCs. The sequence came from a woman in her forties or fifties in good health and CMV-seropositive. The chain joins TRBV7-9 to TRBJ2-7; TRBD1 might be the D (5 bases). CDR3 nucleotides: TGTGCCAGCAGCTCCGACAGTACCTACGAGCAGTACTTC. Amino acids: CASSSDSTYEQYF.